Shown below are 22 T cell receptor beta chains from a single sample sequenced in a study of blood T cell repertoires in COVID-19. Assay used: immunoSEQ multiplex PCR; TCRdb lists only in-frame clones, some missing. The sample consists of approximately 27,000 clones, over 75% of them appearing once. The sequencing input was peripheral blood. Every receptor here comes from a woman aged 50 to 60 with active COVID-19.

J is TRBJ2-1 and V is TRBV4-1; 11 bases are a match to TRBD2. Germline-derived CDR1 and CDR2 are MGHRA and YSYEKL. Trimming took 4 bases from V and 7 from J; bases not matched to a gene: 9. The CDR3 covers 16 residues. The CDR3 protein is CASSLMIGTSGNEQFF. DNA of the CDR3: TGCGCCAGCAGCCTGATGATCGGGACTAGCGGTAATGAGCAGTTCTTC.

This clone has only one observation. V gene TRBV27 combines with J gene TRBJ2-2; D unresolved. V lost 6 bases, J lost 7 bases, and 9 bases lay in between. There are 12 residues in the CDR3. CDR1 and CDR2 from the germline V gene are MNHEY and SMNVEV (reference sequence). This chain's CDR3 is CASRPLSGELFF. Written as DNA, the CDR3 is TGTGCCAGCAGACCCCTGAGCGGGGAGCTGTTTTTT.

The J gene is TRBJ2-1, the V gene TRBV19; 7 bases align to TRBD2. The CDR3 loop spans 15 amino acids. Germline V lookup: CDR1 LNHDA, CDR2 SQIVND (reference sequence). Trimming cost V 1 base and J 9 bases; bases outside gene matches: 9. As DNA, the CDR3 is TGTGCCAGTAGTATAGCTAGCGGCATCGGCGCTGAGCAGTTCTTC. Encoded protein: CASSIASGIGAEQFF.

A word on this clone: An end of the junction differs from the germline gene, which may be a read error. The V call is TRBV4-1, the J call TRBJ2-4, with TRBD1 as a possible D gene (5 bases). This CDR3 has 13 residues. The V gene's germline CDR1 is MGHRA and CDR2 YSYEKL. The CDR3 is CASSQERAGRVNF. CDR3 nucleotides: TGCGCCAGCAGCCAAGAAAGGGCAGGGCGAGTGAACTTC.

This clone was picked up one time. The chain is built from TRBV28 and TRBJ2-7; 8 nucleotides agree with TRBD1. V lost 7 bases to trimming and J lost 2 bases; unmatched junction nucleotides: 4. The CDR3 runs 13 residues. Germline lookup yields CDR1 MDHEN and CDR2 SYDVKM. CDR3 loop: CASTGQGTYEQYF. The CDR3 DNA follows: TGTGCCAGCACCGGACAGGGTACCTACGAGCAGTACTTC.

The CDR3: CASSQREGSGYTF. In DNA, the CDR3 is TGTGCCAGCAGCCAAAGGGAGGGTTCTGGCTACACCTTC. This chain links TRBV14 with TRBJ1-2; D is uncertain. Per germline, CDR1 SGHDN and CDR2 FVKESK. CDR3 length equals 13 residues. Trimming removed 2 bases from V and 7 bases from J, with 11 bases in between.

Sample share makes this clone hyperexpanded. The V and J genes are TRBV10-2 and TRBJ1-2; D call uncertain. The ends were cut back, 2 bases at V and 6 bases at J, with 4 bases in the middle. The CDR3 has 11 residues. The germline CDR1 and CDR2 sequences are WSHSY and SAAADI. The CDR3 coding sequence is TGCGCCAGCAGTGAGGGGCATGGCTACACCTTC. The encoded protein is CASSEGHGYTF.

The rearrangement joins TRBV6-5 to TRBJ2-7; possibly TRBD2 for D (6 bases). Germline lookup yields CDR1 MNHEY and CDR2 SVGAGI. The ends were cut back, 6 bases at V and 9 bases at J, with 18 bases in the middle. This CDR3 comprises 13 residues. CDR3 coding DNA: TGTGCCAGCAGGTCCCGAGGGGACTCCCGGCAGTACTTC. The encoded protein is CASRSRGDSRQYF.

The chain combines TRBV28 with TRBJ1-3; TRBD1 aligns across 7 bases. This CDR3 region has 19 residues. CDR1 is MDHEN and CDR2 is SYDVKM in the germline V gene. J was trimmed by 0 bases and V by 6 bases; bases with no gene match: 17. The CDR3 loop is CASRRRDSPNPPSGNTIYF. The CDR3 region has the DNA TGTGCCAGCAGACGTCGGGACAGCCCTAACCCCCCCTCTGGAAACACCATATATTTT.

The chain links TRBV5-1 to TRBJ1-3; TRBD1 is a possible D gene (5 bases). The V gene lost 4 bases and the J gene lost 0 bases, with 11 bases spanning the gap. The germline V gene encodes CDR1 SGHRS and CDR2 YFSETQ. CDR3 size: 15 residues. The CDR3 is CASSGDSFSGNTIYF. The CDR3, as DNA: TGCGCCAGCAGCGGCGACAGTTTCTCTGGAAACACCATATATTTT.

The genes are TRBV28 and TRBJ2-6; 7 bases fit TRBD1. The CDR3 length is 16 residues. Germline CDR1 and CDR2: MDHEN and SYDVKM. V was clipped by 5 bases and J by 0 bases; unmatched bases: 4. CDR3 sequence reads: CASSKTGFSGANVLTF. The CDR3 DNA reads as TGTGCCAGCAGTAAGACAGGGTTCTCTGGGGCCAACGTCCTGACTTTC. The whole variable domain, filled in from reference TRBV28 and TRBJ2-6, reads DVKVTQSSRYLVKRTGEKVFLECVQDMDHENMFWYRQDPGLGLRLIYFSYDVKMKEKGDIPEGYSVSREKKERFSLILESASTNQTSMYLCASSKTGFSGANVLTFGAGSRLTVL.

The chain is built from TRBV11-2 and TRBJ2-1; possibly TRBD2 for D (6 bases). CDR1 SGHAT and CDR2 FQNNGV come from the germline V gene. The V end was cut by 5 bases, the J end by 4 bases, with 9 bases between. There are 13 residues in the CDR3. CDR3 bases: TGTGCCAGCAGCGGGGGACTGTACAATGAGCAGTTCTTC. Its translation is CASSGGLYNEQFF. The variable domain in full, completed from reference TRBV11-2 and TRBJ2-1, reads EAGVAQSPRYKIIEKRQSVAFWCNPISGHATLYWYQQILGQGPKLLIQFQNNGVVDDSQLPKDRFSAERLKGVDSTLKIQPAKLEDSAVYLCASSGGLYNEQFFGPGTRLTVL.

The chain employs TRBV6-5 and TRBJ1-1; a weak D match, TRBD1 (5 bases). The CDR3 loop spans 15 amino acids. V lost 2 bases and J lost 1, with 11 bases in between. The germline CDR1 and CDR2 sequences are MNHEY and SVGAGI. CDR3 coding DNA: TGTGCCAGCAGTTACAATCGGCAGGGGAACACTGAAGCTTTCTTT. Translated, it gives CASSYNRQGNTEAFF.

The chain joins TRBV19 to TRBJ1-4, with 10 bases matching TRBD1. The germline V gene encodes CDR1 LNHDA and CDR2 SQIVND (reference sequence). The CDR3 is made up of 14 amino acids. The V segment lost 8 bases and the J segment 4 bases; nucleotides outside the gene matches: 4. The CDR3 DNA sequence: TGTGCCAGTCGGGACAGGGGACATAATGAAAAACTGTTTTTT. Its translation: CASRDRGHNEKLFF.

V is TRBV3-1 (or the pseudogene TRBV3-2) and J is TRBJ2-7, with D uncertain. Germline V lookup: CDR1 LGHDT, CDR2 YNNKEL (reference sequence). V lost 1 base, J lost 6 bases, and 4 bases lay in between. CDR3 size: 11 residues. The CDR3 reads CASSQGGEQYF. The CDR3, as DNA: TGTGCCAGCAGCCAAGGAGGCGAGCAGTACTTC.

The V gene is TRBV7-2, the J gene TRBJ2-7; no clear D. CDR3 size: 12 residues. V shed 3 bases and J shed 6 bases, with 9 bases lying between them. Germline values: CDR1 SGHTA, CDR2 FQGNSA. The chain's CDR3 is CASSFTNREQYF. The DNA for the CDR3 is TGTGCCAGCAGCTTTACAAATCGCGAGCAGTACTTC.

The count of this clone is one. The V and J genes are TRBV4-2 and TRBJ2-1; the match to TRBD2 covers 11 bases. The length of the CDR3 is 15 residues. In germline, CDR1 is LGHNA, CDR2 YNFKEQ. The J segment lost 5 bases and the V segment lost 3 bases, leaving 3 bases of the junction unmatched. CDR3 DNA sequence: TGTGCCAGCAGCCATCCGGGACTAGCGGACAATGAGCAGTTCTTC. Residues: CASSHPGLADNEQFF.

The chain uses TRBV9 and TRBJ2-7, with TRBD2 as a possible D gene (5 bases). Trimming shortened V by 3 bases and J by 1 base, and 11 bases separated the two germline ends. CDR3 length: 14 residues. Germline V gives CDR1 SGDLS, CDR2 YYNGEE. CDR3 bases: TGTGCCAGCAGCGGGAGGTCTCCGTCCTACGAGCAGTACTTC. This gives the protein CASSGRSPSYEQYF.

The rearrangement links TRBV27 to TRBJ2-1; D not certain. Germline V gives CDR1 MNHEY, CDR2 SMNVEV (reference sequence). The CDR3 has 14 amino acids. The V and J ends lost 0 bases and 10 bases respectively, with 13 bases between them. CDR3 loop: CASSLSGPLEEQFF. The CDR3 bases are TGTGCCAGCAGTTTATCGGGTCCTTTGGAGGAGCAGTTCTTC.

This clone was recorded a few times. The rearrangement joins TRBV5-5 to TRBJ1-1; the match to TRBD1 covers 8 bases. V trimming: 5 bases; J trimming: 10 bases; junction bases outside the gene matches: 10. The V gene's germline CDR1 is SGHKS and CDR2 YYEKEE (reference sequence). This CDR3 is 13 amino acids long. Here the CDR3 DNA reads TGTGCCAGCAGTGGCCAGGGGGCCCTAGGAGCTTTCTTT. It encodes CASSGQGALGAFF.

This chain links TRBV5-5 with TRBJ2-3; D is ambiguous. The CDR3 consists of 14 residues. The V end lost 0 bases, the J end lost 2 bases, and 7 bases lay between the germline ends. Looked up from germline, CDR1 is SGHKS and CDR2 is YYEKEE (reference sequence). CDR3 amino acids: CASSLGPNTDTQYF. CDR3 in DNA: TGTGCCAGCAGCTTGGGCCCTAACACAGATACGCAGTATTTT.

The chain's CDR3 is CASTKGRGGLSGNTIYF. As DNA, the CDR3 is TGTGCCAGTACCAAAGGAAGGGGGGGTCTGTCTGGAAACACCATATATTTT. V and J are TRBV19 and TRBJ1-3; TRBD1 is a possible D gene (6 bases). Germline CDR1 reads LNHDA; CDR2 reads SQIVND (reference sequence). This CDR3 is 17 amino acids long. The germline V and J ends were trimmed by 7 bases and 1 base, with 20 bases remaining between them.